The 24 T cell receptor beta chains listed next were all sequenced from one sample in a study of T cell responses to AZD1222 COVID-19 vaccine. Clones were read by immunoSEQ multiplex PCR, and TCRdb kept only the in-frame ones, dropping some. This table holds 80,000 to 100,000 clones, around nine tenths found once. Sequenced here: peripheral blood, sampled on day 0 of AZD1222 vaccination. These receptors were taken from an adult in good health.

The chain has TRBV15 and TRBJ1-2, with D tentatively TRBD1 (5 bases). Germline V gene sequence: CDR1 LNHNV, CDR2 YYDKDF (reference sequence). Trimming cost V 2 bases and J 1 base, with 8 bases left between them. The CDR3 is 14 amino acids. CDR3 DNA sequence: TGTGCCACCAGCAGAACCAGGGATAACTATGGCTACACCTTC. It specifies CATSRTRDNYGYTF. Drawing the rest from reference TRBV15 and TRBJ1-2, the complete variable domain is DAMVIQNPRYQVTQFGKPVTLSCSQTLNHNVMYWYQQKSSQAPKLLFHYYDKDFNNEADTPDNFQSRRPNTSFCFLDIRSPGLGDTAMYLCATSRTRDNYGYTFGSGTRLTVV.

The rearrangement uses TRBV5-1 and TRBJ2-1; TRBD1 matches 7 bases. The ends lost 0 bases at V and 3 bases at J; junction bases unmatched: 3. CDR1 and CDR2 from the germline V gene are SGHRS and YFSETQ. The CDR3 length is 15 residues. This chain's CDR3 is CASSLEGTDYNEQFF. In DNA, the CDR3 is TGCGCCAGCAGCTTGGAAGGGACAGACTACAATGAGCAGTTCTTC.

V usage is TRBV5-5 and J usage is TRBJ2-7; D remains unclear. CDR1 SGHKS and CDR2 YYEKEE come from the germline V gene (reference sequence). This CDR3 is 15 amino acids long. The V gene lost 4 bases and the J gene lost 2 bases, with 16 bases spanning the gap. This chain's CDR3 is CASSPQDVSPYEQYF. For the CDR3, the DNA is TGTGCCAGCAGCCCGCAGGACGTGAGTCCCTACGAGCAGTACTTC.

J is TRBJ2-1 and V is TRBV10-3; no firm D call. Germline V CDR1 and CDR2: ENHRY, SYGVKD. This CDR3 spans 15 amino acids. V was cut by 3 bases and J by 5 bases, with 14 bases left in between. The CDR3 region has the DNA TGTGCCATCAGTGACGGGCGAGAGGCCCACAATGAGCAGTTCTTC. Protein product: CAISDGREAHNEQFF.

This clone was picked up one time. The chain carries TRBV7-3 and TRBJ2-5, with a tentative D call TRBD1 (5 bases). Germline V gives CDR1 SGHTA, CDR2 FQGTGA. The CDR3 runs 12 residues. V lost 6 bases to trimming and J lost 5 bases, with 10 bases between them. The CDR3 nucleotides read TGTGCCAGCAGGGACATGGAGGAGACCCAGTACTTC. It codes for CASRDMEETQYF.

The V gene is TRBV3-1 (or the pseudogene TRBV3-2), the J gene TRBJ1-5, with 8 positions matching TRBD1. The V segment lost 2 bases and the J segment 7 bases; nucleotides outside the gene matches: 4. Per the germline V gene, CDR1 is LGHDT and CDR2 is YNNKEL (reference sequence). CDR3 length equals 14 residues. In DNA form, the CDR3 reads TGTGCCAGCAGCCAAAGGACAGGGCTGCAGCCCCAGCATTTT. Protein sequence: CASSQRTGLQPQHF.

This clone was seen only once. The chain uses TRBV28 and TRBJ1-2; no reliable D call. The CDR3 totals 12 residues. V was clipped by 5 bases and J by 4 bases, with 8 bases between them. Germline V gene sequence: CDR1 MDHEN, CDR2 SYDVKM. Here the CDR3 reads CASSPLPYGYTF. CDR3 nucleotide sequence: TGTGCCAGCAGTCCTCTACCCTATGGCTACACCTTC.

The J gene is TRBJ2-5, the V gene TRBV28; 7 bases are a match to TRBD2. This CDR3 has 13 amino acids. Germline trimming cut 5 bases from V and 5 bases from J; bases unmatched to any gene: 5. Germline loops: CDR1 MDHEN, CDR2 SYDVKM. CDR3: CASSMGGGETQYF. CDR3 DNA sequence: TGTGCCAGCAGTATGGGGGGAGGGGAGACCCAGTACTTC.

The rearrangement links TRBV9 to TRBJ1-1, with D possibly TRBD1 on 6 matching bases. CDR1 is SGDLS, CDR2 YYNGEE, per germline. V dropped 7 bases and J dropped 0 bases, with 16 bases sitting between them. CDR3 length: 15 amino acids. CDR3 amino acids: CASGTDSRMNTEAFF. CDR3 in DNA: TGTGCCAGCGGTACGGACAGCAGGATGAACACTGAAGCTTTCTTT.

The chain carries TRBV4-1 and TRBJ1-3; D might be TRBD1 (6 bases). Germline V gives CDR1 MGHRA, CDR2 YSYEKL. The CDR3 consists of 16 residues. Trimming stripped 3 bases from V and 0 bases from J, with 12 bases between. In DNA form, the CDR3 reads TGCGCCAGCAGCCACGTTCCGGGGGCCTCTGGAAACACCATATATTTT. It is translated as CASSHVPGASGNTIYF.

This chain uses TRBV28 with TRBJ1-4, with TRBD1 as a possible D gene (5 bases). Germline values: CDR1 MDHEN, CDR2 SYDVKM. The CDR3 is made up of 13 amino acids. V lost 4 bases to trimming and J lost 6 bases, with 9 bases between them. The CDR3 nucleotides read TGTGCCAGCAGTTCGCCGGGGGATGAAAAACTGTTTTTT. This translates into CASSSPGDEKLFF.

The J gene is TRBJ1-2, the V gene TRBV7-9; D ambiguous. Germline V gene sequence: CDR1 SEHNR, CDR2 FQNEAQ (reference sequence). The V end lost 5 bases, the J end lost 3 bases, and 7 bases lay between the germline ends. The CDR3 length is 12 residues. Here the CDR3 DNA reads TGTGCCAGCAGCAATACTGACTATGGCTACACCTTC. Protein product: CASSNTDYGYTF.

The rearrangement joins TRBV27 to TRBJ1-4; 8 bases line up with TRBD1. V was clipped by 1 base and J by 0 bases; unmatched bases: 7. CDR3 length: 18 amino acids. Per germline, CDR1 MNHEY and CDR2 SMNVEV (reference sequence). This CDR3 is CASSLWGTGRATNEKLFF. In nucleotides, the CDR3 is TGTGCCAGCAGTTTATGGGGGACAGGCCGTGCAACTAATGAAAAACTGTTTTTT.

In DNA form, the CDR3 reads TGTGCCAGCAGGTACAGGGACAACACCGGGGAGCTGTTTTTT. It translates to CASRYRDNTGELFF. The rearrangement links TRBV6-2 or TRBV6-3 to TRBJ2-2; D possibly corresponds to TRBD1 (6 bases). In germline, CDR1 is MNHEY, CDR2 SVGEGT. Trimming took off 6 bases at V and 2 bases at J, with 10 bases between the two ends. The CDR3 length is 14 residues.

This chain joins TRBV5-1 and TRBJ1-5; TRBD1 aligns across 9 bases. CDR1 is SGHRS, CDR2 YFSETQ, per germline. The J segment lost 5 bases and the V segment lost 0 bases, leaving 12 bases of the junction unmatched. The length of the CDR3 is 18 residues. The CDR3 DNA follows: TGCGCCAGCAGCTTGGGCGTTGGAGGGACAGGGCATGATCAGCCCCAGCATTTT. Amino acid sequence: CASSLGVGGTGHDQPQHF. The whole variable domain, filled in from reference TRBV5-1 and TRBJ1-5, reads KAGVTQTPRYLIKTRGQQVTLSCSPISGHRSVSWYQQTPGQGLQFLFEYFSETQRNKGNFPGRFSGRQFSNSRSEMNVSTLELGDSALYLCASSLGVGGTGHDQPQHFGDGTRLSIL.

Points on this clone: Other DNA sequences in this sample translate to the same CDR3. V and J are TRBV6-5 and TRBJ1-5, with D uncertain. This CDR3 has 12 amino acids. V dropped 6 bases and J dropped 2 bases, with 5 bases sitting between them. Germline V lookup: CDR1 MNHEY, CDR2 SVGAGI. The DNA for the CDR3 is TGTGCCAGCAGGGTGGGCAATCAGCCCCAGCATTTT. Its protein is CASRVGNQPQHF.

A word on this clone: Relative to the germline gene, one junction end is altered; a read error may explain this. The CDR3 nucleotides read TGTGCCAGTACTACGGGACAGGGGAACAATGAAGCTTTCTTT. Protein: CASTTGQGNNEAFF. J is TRBJ1-1 and V is TRBV19; the match to TRBD1 covers 10 bases. The CDR3 is 14 residues long. Germline V gene sequence: CDR1 LNHDA, CDR2 SQIVND (reference sequence).

The V gene is TRBV7-3, the J gene TRBJ1-6; D perhaps matches TRBD1 (5 bases). This CDR3 is built from 15 residues. V was trimmed by 3 bases and J by 7 bases, leaving 13 bases between them. Germline V gene lookup returns CDR1 SGHTA and CDR2 FQGTGA. The DNA of the CDR3 is TGTGCCAGCAGCTTGGATCAGGGAGGAAATTCACCCCTCCACTTT. It specifies CASSLDQGGNSPLHF. The entire variable domain, with the rest obtained from reference TRBV7-3 and TRBJ1-6, is as follows: GAGVSQTPSNKVTEKGKYVELRCDPISGHTALYWYRQSLGQGPEFLIYFQGTGAADDSGLPNDRFFAVRPEGSVSTLKIQRTERGDSAVYLCASSLDQGGNSPLHFGNGTRLTVT.

The chain uses TRBV30 and TRBJ2-7; no definite D call. Between the trimmed V and J ends, which lost 4 bases and 0 bases, there was a span of 13 bases. The CDR3 covers 14 residues. Germline assignment: CDR1 GTSNPN and CDR2 SVGIG (reference sequence). The CDR3 nucleotides read TGTGCCTGGAAAACAGCCTTGTCCTCCTACGAGCAGTACTTC. Translated, it gives CAWKTALSSYEQYF.

The chain has TRBV10-3 and TRBJ1-5; TRBD1 agrees at 9 bases. Germline CDR1 is ENHRY and CDR2 is SYGVKD. V shed 10 bases and J 5 bases; nucleotides not matched to a gene: 6. The length of the CDR3 is 13 residues. The CDR3 coding sequence is TGTGCCACGGGACAGGGAGGAGATCAGCCCCAGCATTTT. Its protein is CATGQGGDQPQHF.

A single count supports this clone. The chain links TRBV4-1 to TRBJ2-5; 7 bases line up with TRBD2. CDR1 MGHRA and CDR2 YSYEKL come from the germline V gene. The trim removed 6 bases at V and 13 bases at J, leaving 8 bases unmatched. The CDR3 consists of 11 residues. The CDR3 DNA follows: TGCGCCAGCAGTCACGGGGGGTTGTGGTACTTC. Protein: CASSHGGLWYF.

V gene TRBV20-1 combines with J gene TRBJ2-2; tentatively, D is TRBD2 (6 bases). V was pared by 3 bases and J by 7 bases, with 21 bases between. The CDR3 length is 16 residues. The germline V gene encodes CDR1 DFQATT and CDR2 SNEGSKA (reference sequence). CDR3 nucleotide sequence: TGCAGTGCTAGTATGGCGGGGAAGAGTATAGTCGGGGAGCTGTTTTTT. Protein: CSASMAGKSIVGELFF.

This clone was seen a handful of times. CDR3 amino acids: CTSSQTSGRIRGYEQYF. For the CDR3, the DNA is TGCACCAGCAGCCAGACTAGCGGGAGGATTCGGGGGTACGAGCAGTACTTC. The chain couples TRBV1 to TRBJ2-7; the D segment call TRBD2 is taken from the table without a DNA check. TRBV1 is marked as a pseudogene. The CDR3 spans 17 residues.

V usage is TRBV5-1 and J usage is TRBJ1-1; unclear D gene. Trimming took 2 bases from V and 3 from J, leaving 11 bases between them. The CDR3 sequence is 14 residues long. Germline V gene lookup returns CDR1 SGHRS and CDR2 YFSETQ. The CDR3 is CASSFIGVDTEAFF. DNA for the CDR3: TGCGCCAGCAGCTTTATTGGGGTGGACACTGAAGCTTTCTTT.